Listed here are 12 T cell receptor beta chains from one sample, sequenced in a study of cytomegalovirus exposure and HLA in healthy donors. Both 60 Vbeta primers and 13 Jbeta primers went into the PCR. Data came from immunoSEQ multiplex PCR; TCRdb stores just in-frame clones and leaves some out. The top ten hold 3.5% to 5% of the sample, which has under 200,000 clones, 79% seen once. The sequencing sample was made of PBMCs. These receptors were taken from a woman in her thirties in good health and CMV-seropositive.

J is TRBJ2-7 and V is TRBV7-9; D is ambiguous. Germline CDR1 is SEHNR and CDR2 is FQNEAQ (reference sequence). The germline V and J ends were trimmed by 6 bases and 2 bases, with 23 bases remaining between them. The CDR3 covers 17 residues. The CDR3 DNA reads as TGTGCCAGCAGTTTCCCCCCGGCGGTCAAGCTTCCCTACGAGCAGTACTTC. As protein: CASSFPPAVKLPYEQYF. Complete variable domain (other parts from reference TRBV7-9 and TRBJ2-7): DTGVSQNPRHKITKRGQNVTFRCDPISEHNRLYWYRQTLGQGPEFLTYFQNEAQLEKSRLLSDRFSAERPKGSFSTLEIQRTEQGDSAMYLCASSFPPAVKLPYEQYFGPGTRLTVT.

The rearrangement links TRBV20-1 to TRBJ2-5; D is uncertain. Per germline, CDR1 DFQATT and CDR2 SNEGSKA (reference sequence). Trimming took off 3 bases at V and 2 bases at J, with 4 bases between the two ends. The CDR3 runs 11 residues. CDR3 residues: CSASGQETQYF. CDR3 DNA: TGCAGTGCTAGCGGGCAAGAGACCCAGTACTTC.

The chain links TRBV7-7 to TRBJ2-7; TRBD2 agrees at 9 bases. This CDR3 has 13 residues. Germline V gene lookup returns CDR1 SSHAT and CDR2 FNYEAQ (reference sequence). V trimming: 1 base; J trimming: 5 bases; junction bases outside the gene matches: 0. CDR3 coding DNA: TGTGCCAGCAGCTTAGAGCGGGGGGACGAGCAGTACTTC. It yields the protein CASSLERGDEQYF.

This clone was observed a handful of times. The chain couples TRBV7-2 to TRBJ2-1; 8 bases are shared with TRBD2. The CDR3 loop spans 16 amino acids. Germline loops: CDR1 SGHTA, CDR2 FQGNSA. Unmatched junction bases numbered 9, after V lost 6 bases and J lost 2 bases. CDR3 sequence: CASSSIAGSTYNEQFF. The CDR3 DNA reads as TGTGCCAGCAGTTCCATAGCGGGAAGCACCTACAATGAGCAGTTCTTC.

This chain connects TRBV4-3 to TRBJ1-2, with 8 bases that match TRBD1. Per the germline V gene, CDR1 is LGHNA and CDR2 is YSLEER. V shed 0 bases and J 0 bases; nucleotides not matched to a gene: 3. The CDR3 is 16 amino acids. The CDR3 region is CASSQDRGRSNYGYTF. CDR3 nucleotide sequence: TGCGCCAGCAGCCAAGACAGGGGGCGTTCTAACTATGGCTACACCTTC.

This rearrangement joins TRBV7-2 to TRBJ2-5, with D possibly being TRBD2 (6 bases). The V gene lost 7 bases and the J gene lost 2 bases, with 14 bases spanning the gap. The V gene's germline CDR1 is SGHTA and CDR2 FQGNSA. This CDR3 spans 14 amino acids. The CDR3 DNA reads TGTGCCAGCAAGGGACGGGAGAGTCAAGAGACCCAGTACTTC. Its protein is CASKGRESQETQYF.

The rearrangement uses TRBV7-8 and TRBJ1-1; maybe TRBD1 (5 bases). The CDR3 is made up of 15 amino acids. Germline CDR1 is SGHVS and CDR2 is FQNEAQ. V dropped 5 bases and J dropped 1 base, with 14 bases sitting between them. The CDR3 DNA is TGTGCCAGCAGCCCCAGGGCCGACCCGAACACTGAAGCTTTCTTT. It yields the protein CASSPRADPNTEAFF. The complete variable domain, with remaining parts taken from reference TRBV7-8 and TRBJ1-1, reads GAGVSQSPRYKVAKRGQDVALRCDPISGHVSLFWYQQALGQGPEFLTYFQNEAQLDKSGLPSDRFFAERPEGSVSTLKIQRTQQEDSAVYLCASSPRADPNTEAFFGQGTRLTVV.

The gene calls are TRBV14 and TRBJ1-2; D is ambiguous. The V and J ends lost 4 bases and 4 bases respectively, with 10 bases between them. The CDR3 sequence is 13 residues long. Germline V CDR1 and CDR2: SGHDN, FVKESK. DNA of the CDR3: TGTGCCAGCAGCCTATCGACGGGCTATGGCTACACCTTC. Its translation is CASSLSTGYGYTF. Together with reference TRBV14 and TRBJ1-2, the CDR3 gives the full variable domain: EAGVTQFPSHSVIEKGQTVTLRCDPISGHDNLYWYRRVMGKEIKFLLHFVKESKQDESGMPNNRFLAERTGGTYSTLKVQPAELEDSGVYFCASSLSTGYGYTFGSGTRLTVV.

The V and J genes are TRBV5-4 and TRBJ2-5, with 12 nucleotides matching TRBD2. Germline trimming cut 0 bases from V and 4 bases from J; bases unmatched to any gene: 4. Germline-derived CDR1 and CDR2 are SGHNT and YYREEE (reference sequence). This CDR3 has 16 amino acids. CDR3: CASSLGTSGKLETQYF. The CDR3 DNA is TGTGCCAGCAGCTTGGGGACTAGCGGGAAGTTAGAGACCCAGTACTTC.

CDR3 sequence reads: CASSLVGSGLAGGFYEQYF. The CDR3, as DNA: TGTGCCAGCAGCTTAGTAGGCTCTGGACTAGCGGGAGGATTCTACGAGCAGTACTTC. The chain combines TRBV7-8 with TRBJ2-7, with TRBD2 matching 14 bases. Per germline, CDR1 SGHVS and CDR2 FQNEAQ. This CDR3 contains 19 residues. The ends lost 1 base at V and 3 bases at J; junction bases unmatched: 11.

The sample holds one count of this clone. This chain uses TRBV2 with TRBJ1-2, with 7 nucleotides matching TRBD1. The germline gives CDR1 SNHLY, CDR2 FYNNEI. The CDR3 loop spans 14 amino acids. The V and J ends lost 8 bases and 2 bases, in that order; junction bases with no gene match: 8. This CDR3 is CASEGRGRNYGYTF. The CDR3 nucleotides are TGTGCCAGCGAGGGTAGGGGGCGGAACTATGGCTACACCTTC. The whole variable domain, filled in from reference TRBV2 and TRBJ1-2, reads EPEVTQTPSHQVTQMGQEVILRCVPISNHLYFYWYRQILGQKVEFLVSFYNNEISEKSEIFDDQFSVERPDGSNFTLKIRSTKLEDSAMYFCASEGRGRNYGYTFGSGTRLTVV.

The J gene is TRBJ2-2, the V gene TRBV30; 7 positions agree with TRBD2. Germline CDR1 GTSNPN, CDR2 SVGIG (reference sequence). V shed 5 bases and J 2 bases; nucleotides not matched to a gene: 5. The CDR3 loop spans 14 amino acids. CDR3 nucleotides: TGTGCCTGGGGAAGCGGGACTAACACCGGGGAGCTGTTTTTT. Translating it yields CAWGSGTNTGELFF.